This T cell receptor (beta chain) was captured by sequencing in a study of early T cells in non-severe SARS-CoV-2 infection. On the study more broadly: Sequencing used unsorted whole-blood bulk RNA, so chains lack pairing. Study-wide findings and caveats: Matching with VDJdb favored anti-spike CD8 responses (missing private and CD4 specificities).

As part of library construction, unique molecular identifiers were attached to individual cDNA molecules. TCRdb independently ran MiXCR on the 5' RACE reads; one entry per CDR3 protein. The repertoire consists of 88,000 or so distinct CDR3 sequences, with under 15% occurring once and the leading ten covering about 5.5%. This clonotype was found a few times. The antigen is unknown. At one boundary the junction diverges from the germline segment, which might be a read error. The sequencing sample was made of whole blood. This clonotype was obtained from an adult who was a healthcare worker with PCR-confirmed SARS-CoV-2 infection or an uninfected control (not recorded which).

The CDR3 bases are TGTGCCAGTAGTTTAGACCGGGACAAGGAAAACTATGGCTACACCTTC. The encoded protein is CASSLDRDKENYGYTF. V and J are TRBV19 and TRBJ1-2, with a tentative D call TRBD1 (6 bases). Looked up from germline, CDR1 is LNHDA and CDR2 is SQIVND (reference sequence). The CDR3 is 16 residues long.